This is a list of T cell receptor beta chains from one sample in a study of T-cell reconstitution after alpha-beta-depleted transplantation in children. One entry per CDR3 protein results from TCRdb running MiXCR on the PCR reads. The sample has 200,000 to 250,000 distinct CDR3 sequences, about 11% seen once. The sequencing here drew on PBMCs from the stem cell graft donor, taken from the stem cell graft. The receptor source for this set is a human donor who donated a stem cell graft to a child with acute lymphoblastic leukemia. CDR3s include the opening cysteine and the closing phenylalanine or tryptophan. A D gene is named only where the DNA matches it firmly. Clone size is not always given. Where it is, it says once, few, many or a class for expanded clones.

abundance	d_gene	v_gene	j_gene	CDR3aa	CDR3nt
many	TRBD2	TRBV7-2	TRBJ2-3	CASSAGLAGYTDTQYF	TGTGCCAGCAGCGCCGGACTAGCGGGCTACACAGATACGCAGTATTTT
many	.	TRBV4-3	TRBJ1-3	CASSQVGGPSGNTIYF	TGCGCCAGCAGCCAGGTGGGAGGGCCATCTGGAAACACCATATATTTT
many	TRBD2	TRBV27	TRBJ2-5	CASSLRGGRGETQYF	TGTGCCAGCAGTTTACGGGGCGGGAGAGGAGAGACCCAGTACTTC
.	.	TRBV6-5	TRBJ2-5	CASGYLEKETQYF	TGTGCCAGCGGGTACCTAGAGAAAGAGACCCAGTACTTC
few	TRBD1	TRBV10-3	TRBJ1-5	CAIRDNRGGQPQHF	TGTGCCATCAGGGATAACAGGGGAGGACAGCCCCAGCATTTT
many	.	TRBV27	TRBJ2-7	CASSLSGGLRNYEQYF	TGTGCCAGCAGTTTATCCGGGGGTCTGAGGAACTACGAGCAGTACTTC
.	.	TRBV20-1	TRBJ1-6	CSASPEGGAGWDSPLHF	TGCAGTGCTAGTCCGGAGGGAGGGGCAGGGTGGGATTCACCCCTCCACTTT
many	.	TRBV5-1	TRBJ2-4	CASSSSGVAKNIQYF	TGCGCCAGCAGCTCCTCCGGCGTAGCCAAAAACATTCAGTACTTC
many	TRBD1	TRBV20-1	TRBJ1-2	CSASKQGRGGYTF	TGCAGTGCTAGTAAACAGGGGAGGGGTGGCTACACCTTC
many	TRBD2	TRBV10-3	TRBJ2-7	CAMMPGVGEGSYEQYF	TGTGCCATGATGCCCGGCGTGGGGGAGGGCTCCTACGAGCAGTACTTC
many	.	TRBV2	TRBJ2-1	CASSPQEGPYNEQFF	TGTGCCAGCAGTCCTCAGGAGGGCCCCTACAATGAGCAGTTCTTC
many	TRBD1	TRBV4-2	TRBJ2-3	CASSQAPGQGADTQYF	TGTGCCAGCAGCCAGGCTCCGGGACAGGGGGCAGATACGCAGTATTTT
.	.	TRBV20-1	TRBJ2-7	CSALRGGQNYEQYF	TGCAGTGCTCTACGGGGGGGACAGAACTACGAGCAGTACTTC
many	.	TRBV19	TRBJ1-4	CASSIGTTNEKLFF	TGTGCCAGTAGCATTGGGACAACTAATGAAAAACTGTTTTTT
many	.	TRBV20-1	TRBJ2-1	CSAAKAEQFF	TGCAGTGCTGCGAAGGCTGAGCAGTTCTTC
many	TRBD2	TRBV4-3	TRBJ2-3	CASSQDRRVLAGVLDTQYF	TGCGCCAGCAGCCAAGATCGAAGGGTACTAGCGGGAGTGTTAGATACGCAGTATTTT
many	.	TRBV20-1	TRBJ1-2	CSAKFPRHEANYGYTF	TGCAGTGCCAAATTCCCCCGACATGAAGCTAACTATGGCTACACCTTC
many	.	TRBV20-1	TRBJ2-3	CSASAPGSDTQYF	TGCAGTGCTAGCGCTCCGGGGTCAGATACGCAGTATTTT
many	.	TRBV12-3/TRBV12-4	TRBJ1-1	CASRTTVNTEAFF	TGTGCCAGCCGAACAACAGTCAACACTGAAGCTTTCTTT
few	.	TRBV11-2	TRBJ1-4	CASSFSAPNEKLFF	TGTGCCAGCAGCTTTTCCGCCCCTAATGAAAAACTGTTTTTT
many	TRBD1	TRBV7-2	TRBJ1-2	CASSLATGGYGYTF	TGTGCCAGCAGCTTAGCGACAGGGGGATATGGCTACACCTTC
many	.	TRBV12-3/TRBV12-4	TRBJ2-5	CASSHAKGTAQETQYF	TGTGCCAGCAGTCATGCAAAGGGGACGGCCCAAGAGACCCAGTACTTC
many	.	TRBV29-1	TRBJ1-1	CSVGRDGEKAEAFF	TGCAGCGTTGGAAGGGACGGGGAGAAGGCTGAAGCTTTCTTT
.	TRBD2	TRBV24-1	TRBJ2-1	CATRGGGRDSYNEQFF	TGTGCCACCAGGGGGGGGGGACGGGATTCGTACAATGAGCAGTTCTTC
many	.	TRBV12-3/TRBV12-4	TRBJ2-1	CASRIAVSSNEQFF	TGTGCCAGCAGGATAGCAGTGTCCTCGAATGAGCAGTTCTTC
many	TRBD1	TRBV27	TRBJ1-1	CASRGQGINTEAFF	TGTGCCAGCAGGGGACAGGGGATTAACACTGAAGCTTTCTTT
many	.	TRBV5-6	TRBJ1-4	CATRRYANEKLFF	TGTGCCACCCGACGATATGCTAATGAAAAACTGTTTTTT
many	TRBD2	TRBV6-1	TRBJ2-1	CASSLAGGQYEQFF	TGTGCCAGCAGTCTAGCGGGGGGGCAGTATGAGCAGTTCTTC
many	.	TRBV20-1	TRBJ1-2	CSAVGQPLNYGYTF	TGCAGTGCTGTCGGACAACCCCTCAACTATGGCTACACCTTC
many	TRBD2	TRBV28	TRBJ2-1	CASSLGVQIAGGAGEQFF	TGTGCCAGCAGTCTAGGGGTCCAAATAGCGGGGGGGGCCGGTGAGCAGTTCTTC
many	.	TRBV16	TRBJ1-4	CASSQLQASNEKLFF	TGTGCCAGCAGCCAACTCCAGGCGTCTAATGAAAAACTGTTTTTT
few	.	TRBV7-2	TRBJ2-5	CASCVRGEQETQYF	TGTGCGAGTTGCGTTAGGGGGGAACAAGAGACCCAGTACTTC
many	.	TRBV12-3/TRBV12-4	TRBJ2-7	CASSLGRGTAQYF	TGTGCCAGCAGTTTAGGAAGGGGTACCGCCCAGTACTTC
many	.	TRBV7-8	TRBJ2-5	CASSLAALRETQYF	TGTGCCAGCAGCTTAGCAGCCCTCCGGGAGACCCAGTACTTC
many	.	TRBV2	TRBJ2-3	CASSDGGGTDTQYF	TGTGCCAGCAGTGATGGAGGGGGCACAGATACGCAGTATTTT
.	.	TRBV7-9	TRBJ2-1	CASSLVGATRWEQFF	TGTGCCAGCAGCTTAGTTGGGGCGACTAGATGGGAGCAGTTCTTC
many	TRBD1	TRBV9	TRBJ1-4	CASSPTGAPSEKLFF	TGTGCCAGCAGCCCCACAGGGGCTCCGTCGGAAAAACTGTTTTTT
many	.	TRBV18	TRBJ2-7	CASSPDFEQYF	TGTGCCAGCTCACCTGACTTCGAGCAGTACTTC
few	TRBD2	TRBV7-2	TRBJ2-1	CASSLGSSGGLREQFF	TGTGCCAGCAGCTTAGGGTCTAGCGGGGGGTTGCGGGAGCAGTTCTTC
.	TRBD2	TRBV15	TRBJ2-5	CATTPAGSGGQQTQYF	TGTGCCACCACCCCGGCGGGTAGCGGGGGCCAGCAGACCCAGTACTTC
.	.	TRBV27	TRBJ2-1	CASSSSSSHEQFF	TGTGCCAGCAGTTCCTCGTCATCCCATGAGCAGTTCTTC
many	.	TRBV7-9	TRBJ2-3	CASSFHGTDTQYF	TGTGCCAGCAGCTTTCACGGCACAGATACGCAGTATTTT
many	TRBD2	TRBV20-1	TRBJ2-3	CSASSREGGTDTQYF	TGCAGTGCTAGTAGTCGGGAGGGCGGCACAGATACGCAGTATTTT
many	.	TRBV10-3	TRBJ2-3	CAISQTSPQDTQYF	TGTGCCATCAGTCAGACATCCCCCCAAGATACGCAGTATTTT
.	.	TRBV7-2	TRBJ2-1	CASSPGDSRYNEQFF	TGTGCCAGCAGCCCGGGGGACTCGCGGTACAATGAGCAGTTCTTC
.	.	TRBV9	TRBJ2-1	CASSVGGMGVPIAYNEQFF	TGTGCCAGCAGCGTAGGAGGGATGGGAGTCCCCATCGCCTACAATGAGCAGTTCTTC
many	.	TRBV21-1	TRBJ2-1	CASRGDGSSYNEQFF	TGTGCCAGCAGAGGAGATGGGAGCTCCTACAATGAGCAGTTCTTC
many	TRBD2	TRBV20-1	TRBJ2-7	CSARGLAGFIYEQYF	TGCAGTGCTAGAGGACTAGCGGGCTTCATCTACGAGCAGTACTTC
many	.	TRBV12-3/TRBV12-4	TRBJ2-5	CASSDQNQETQYF	TGTGCCAGCAGTGATCAGAACCAAGAGACCCAGTACTTC
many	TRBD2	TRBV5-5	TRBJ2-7	CASSLAAGGRYEQYF	TGTGCCAGCAGCTTGGCTGCCGGGGGGAGGTACGAGCAGTACTTC
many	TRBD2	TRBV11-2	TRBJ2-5	CASTSRGTSGFLIYQETQYF	TGTGCCAGCACTTCCCGTGGAACTAGCGGGTTCTTAATATACCAAGAGACCCAGTACTTC
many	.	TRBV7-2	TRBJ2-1	CASSLARQDPQFF	TGTGCCAGCAGCTTAGCCAGACAGGATCCGCAGTTCTTC
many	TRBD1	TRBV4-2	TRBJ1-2	CASSQDPQGAYGYTF	TGTGCCAGCAGCCAAGATCCTCAGGGGGCCTATGGCTACACCTTC